Below, one TCR beta chain is given with its context. Its target is unknown. Serum thyroxine and TRAb, along with clinical symptoms, thyroid ultrasound and orbital computed tomography, were what diagnosis relied on. This sample is part of a study of Graves' ophthalmopathy and Graves' hyperthyroidism. The study amplified TCR beta CDR3 regions using RNA transcripts. Investigators did first-round RT-PCR with HTBI primers, then second-round multiplex PCR. TCRdb recomputed calls from the multiplex PCR reads with MiXCR, one row per CDR3 protein. Altogether 600,000 to 950,000 distinct CDR3 sequences are present, around 40% being singletons, with the ten largest covering approximately 46%. Findings of the study overall: The model predicted ophthalmopathy progression with 70.59% sensitivity and around 72% specificity.

The CDR3 covers 17 residues. Trimming took off 2 bases at V and 1 base at J, with 18 bases between the two ends. Germline CDR1 reads SGDLS; CDR2 reads YYNGEE. This receptor was obtained from an adult man with Graves' ophthalmopathy. V and J are TRBV9 and TRBJ1-1, with D maybe TRBD1 (5 bases). The sample consisted of peripheral blood. CDR3 sequence: CASSVRTDTPKNTEAFF. For the CDR3, the DNA is TGTGCCAGCAGCGTCAGAACGGACACGCCGAAGAACACTGAAGCTTTCTTT.